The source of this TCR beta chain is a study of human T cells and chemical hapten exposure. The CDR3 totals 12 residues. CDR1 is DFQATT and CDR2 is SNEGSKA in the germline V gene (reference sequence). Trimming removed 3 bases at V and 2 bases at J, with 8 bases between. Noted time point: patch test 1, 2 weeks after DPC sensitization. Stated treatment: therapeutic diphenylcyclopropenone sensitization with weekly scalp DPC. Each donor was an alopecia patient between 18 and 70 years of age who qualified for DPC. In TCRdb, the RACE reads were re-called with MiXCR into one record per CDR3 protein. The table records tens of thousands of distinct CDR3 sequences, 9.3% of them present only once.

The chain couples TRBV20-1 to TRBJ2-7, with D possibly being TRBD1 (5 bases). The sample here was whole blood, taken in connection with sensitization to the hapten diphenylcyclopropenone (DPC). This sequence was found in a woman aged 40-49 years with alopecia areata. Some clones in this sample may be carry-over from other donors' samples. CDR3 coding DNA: TGCAGTGCTAGGAGACAGCCCTACGAGCAGTACTTC. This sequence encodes CSARRQPYEQYF.